What follows are 2 T cell receptor beta chains derived from one specimen sequenced in a study of blood T cell repertoires in COVID-19. Measured with immunoSEQ multiplex PCR; TCRdb has only the in-frame clones, and not every one. This sample carries around 150,000 clones, about 85% of them seen once, and the ten largest clones take 3% to 3.5%. The sample taken for sequencing was peripheral blood. These receptors came from a human donor with acute or convalescent COVID-19. The donor label of this sample is uncertain.

The chain couples TRBV9 to TRBJ2-1; 15 bases line up with TRBD2. Germline values: CDR1 SGDLS, CDR2 YYNGEE. The V and J ends lost 2 bases and 9 bases, in that order; junction bases with no gene match: 6. This CDR3 is built from 16 residues. CDR3 sequence reads: CASSVGLAGGRGEQFF. CDR3 sequence (DNA): TGTGCCAGCAGCGTCGGACTAGCGGGGGGGCGTGGTGAGCAGTTCTTC. The full variable domain, completed using reference TRBV9 and TRBJ2-1, is DSGVTQTPKHLITATGQRVTLRCSPRSGDLSVYWYQQSLDQGLQFLIQYYNGEERAKGNILERFSAQQFPDLHSELNLSSLELGDSALYFCASSVGLAGGRGEQFFGPGTRLTVL.

The CDR3 spells CASSEYRGATEAFF. The CDR3 DNA sequence: TGCGCCAGCAGTGAGTACCGGGGGGCCACTGAAGCTTTCTTT. The chain has TRBV10-1 and TRBJ1-1, with D perhaps TRBD1 (6 bases). The CDR3 contains 14 residues. Germline assignment: CDR1 WNHNN and CDR2 SYGVQD (reference sequence). The germline V and J ends were trimmed by 1 base and 4 bases, with 10 bases remaining between them.